This entry describes one T cell receptor (beta chain). Antigen unknown. This specimen comes from a study of OX40 agonist ivuxolimab in advanced cancers. Clones were read by immunoSEQ multiplex PCR, and TCRdb kept only the in-frame ones, dropping some. The repertoire includes around 33,000 clones, approximately 80% of them detected once, and around 10% sits in the top ten. The CDR3 is 15 residues long. Trimming removed 4 bases at V and 0 bases at J, with 10 bases between. Germline loops: CDR1 SEHNR, CDR2 FQNEAQ (reference sequence). General study points: What antigens the expanded peripheral T cells recognized was never established.

Patients who had autoimmune disease history or got systemic immunosuppression were left out. The chain links TRBV7-9 to TRBJ2-1; unclear D gene. This receptor was obtained from an adult with an advanced solid tumor such as melanoma, head and neck, liver or kidney cancer. Sample: CD4+ or CD8+ T cells sorted from blood, taken in a trial of the OX40 agonist ivuxolimab. The CDR3 DNA reads TGTGCCAGCAGCTCTGCCACGAGCTCCTACAATGAGCAGTTCTTC. Translation gives CASSSATSSYNEQFF.